This T cell receptor beta chain was recovered during a study of identical twins. Study-wide findings and caveats: The same donors were not followed; conclusions instead depended on cross-sectional statistical analysis. Memory repertoires lacked the insertion deficit that abundant cord blood beta clonotypes showed. Model-predicted out-of-frame TCR alpha sharing fell below observed values in monozygotic twins.

Comments on this clonotype: The antigen is not known.

The CDR3 runs 16 residues. Germline assignment: CDR1 MNHEY and CDR2 SVGEGT. The V segment lost 6 bases and the J segment 0 bases; nucleotides outside the gene matches: 5. TCRdb fed the 5' RACE reads into MiXCR, producing one record per CDR3 protein. The data show under 300,000 distinct CDR3 sequences, roughly 13% seen once. Each donor was a healthy Caucasian. Material: memory (CD45RO+) T cells sorted from blood. V and J are TRBV6-2 or TRBV6-3 and TRBJ2-1; 10 bases are a match to TRBD2. The clonotype originates from a woman between 18 and 30 years old in good health. The CDR3 here is CASSDVAGGSYNEQFF. The DNA for the CDR3 is TGTGCCAGCAGCGACGTAGCGGGGGGCTCCTACAATGAGCAGTTCTTC.